The 30 T cell receptor beta chains below all came from one sample that was sequenced in a study of monozygotic twins with cystic fibrosis (dated by TCRdb to the early 2020s). The library relied on the immunoSEQ multiplex PCR assay. TCRdb limited this immuneACCESS table to in-frame rearrangements with V and J called. A share of clones is missing; checked studies link under half to unresolved V genes, and the rest is unexplained. The sample records about 23,000 clones, around 93% of which are singletons. 0.29% of the sample goes to the ten largest clones. The sequenced sample consisted of blood. The receptors were sampled from a girl aged 2 to 9 with cystic fibrosis.

This clone was recorded once. The chain combines TRBV6-1 with TRBJ1-1; D gene unclear. The CDR3 extends over 14 amino acids. Germline assignment: CDR1 MNHNS and CDR2 SASEGT. V was clipped by 5 bases and J by 4 bases, with 14 bases between them. CDR3 residues: CASSTESLSTEAFF. DNA for the CDR3: TGTGCCAGCAGTACTGAATCCTTGTCCACTGAAGCTTTCTTT.

This chain uses TRBV5-1 with TRBJ2-7; 11 nucleotides align to TRBD2. The V and J ends lost 3 bases and 3 bases, in that order; junction bases with no gene match: 2. Germline V gene lookup returns CDR1 SGHRS and CDR2 YFSETQ. This CDR3 spans 14 amino acids. As DNA, the CDR3 is TGCGCCAGCAGCTATGGACTAGCGGGCTACGAGCAGTACTTC. Protein sequence: CASSYGLAGYEQYF.

The chain has TRBV28 and TRBJ2-2; D remains ambiguous. This CDR3 region has 13 residues. Trimming took off 5 bases at V and 5 bases at J, with 9 bases between the two ends. Per the germline V gene, CDR1 is MDHEN and CDR2 is SYDVKM. The DNA for the CDR3 is TGTGCCAGCAGTCAGTACATTACCGGGGAGCTGTTTTTT. As protein: CASSQYITGELFF. The full variable domain, rest sourced from reference TRBV28 and TRBJ2-2, is DVKVTQSSRYLVKRTGEKVFLECVQDMDHENMFWYRQDPGLGLRLIYFSYDVKMKEKGDIPEGYSVSREKKERFSLILESASTNQTSMYLCASSQYITGELFFGEGSRLTVL.

The V gene is TRBV6-5, the J gene TRBJ1-6; 12 bases agree with TRBD1. The V and J ends lost 6 bases and 10 bases, in that order; junction bases with no gene match: 7. The CDR3 spans 15 residues. CDR1 is MNHEY, CDR2 SVGAGI, per germline. CDR3: CASRRDRGLRSPLHF. The CDR3 DNA reads as TGTGCCAGCAGAAGGGACAGGGGGCTAAGGTCACCCCTCCACTTT.

V and J are TRBV11-3 and TRBJ1-4; 11 bases fit TRBD1. The CDR3 spans 15 residues. CDR1 and CDR2 from the germline V gene are SGHNT and YENEEA. V dropped 5 bases and J dropped 7; count of bases not matched to a gene: 6. DNA for the CDR3: TGTGCCAGCAGCGATGGGACAGGGGGGACTGAAAAACTGTTTTTT. Its translation: CASSDGTGGTEKLFF.

The rearrangement links TRBV6-5 to TRBJ2-3, with D perhaps matching TRBD2 (6 bases). Trimming took off 8 bases at V and 6 bases at J, with 12 bases between the two ends. CDR1 and CDR2 (germline): MNHEY, SVGAGI. The length of the CDR3 is 12 residues. CDR3 sequence (DNA): TGTGCCAGCCGATCGGGGGAGGATACGCAGTATTTT. As protein: CASRSGEDTQYF.

The gene calls are TRBV11-2 and TRBJ2-1, with D perhaps TRBD1 (6 bases). The CDR3 is 12 residues long. Germline V gene lookup returns CDR1 SGHAT and CDR2 FQNNGV. V was clipped by 5 bases and J by 12 bases, with 14 bases between them. CDR3 residues: CASSVTGLSQFF. Here the CDR3 DNA reads TGTGCCAGCAGCGTTACAGGGCTGTCGCAGTTCTTC.

V is TRBV7-9 and J is TRBJ1-1; D gene unclear. Germline CDR1 reads SEHNR; CDR2 reads FQNEAQ (reference sequence). CDR3 length equals 15 residues. V lost 4 bases, J lost 3 bases, and 15 bases lay in between. This CDR3 is CASSSFYYGYTEAFF. In DNA form, the CDR3 reads TGTGCCAGCAGCTCCTTTTATTATGGGTACACTGAAGCTTTCTTT.

The chain recombines TRBV30 with TRBJ2-1; TRBD2 matches 10 bases. CDR3 length: 15 amino acids. Germline V gene lookup returns CDR1 GTSNPN and CDR2 SVGIG (reference sequence). Unmatched junction bases numbered 6, after V lost 2 bases and J lost 5 bases. CDR3 region: CAWSQKGLADNEQFF. In DNA, the CDR3 is TGTGCCTGGAGTCAGAAAGGACTAGCGGACAATGAGCAGTTCTTC.

This sequence joins TRBV30 and TRBJ2-2; D gene uncertain. This CDR3 has 16 residues. Germline lookup yields CDR1 GTSNPN and CDR2 SVGIG (reference sequence). The V and J ends lost 2 bases and 0 bases respectively, with 13 bases between them. In nucleotides, the CDR3 is TGTGCCTGGAGTAATCAGTTAGGGACGAACACCGGGGAGCTGTTTTTT. Its translation: CAWSNQLGTNTGELFF.

V is TRBV9 and J is TRBJ1-2, with D perhaps TRBD1 (5 bases). Germline CDR1 SGDLS, CDR2 YYNGEE. The CDR3 has 14 amino acids. Trimming shortened V by 3 bases and J by 3 bases, and 12 bases separated the two germline ends. In DNA form, the CDR3 reads TGTGCCAGCAGCGACCAGGACACCGACTATGGCTACACCTTC. It encodes CASSDQDTDYGYTF. Supplemented by reference TRBV9 and TRBJ1-2, the full variable domain reads DSGVTQTPKHLITATGQRVTLRCSPRSGDLSVYWYQQSLDQGLQFLIQYYNGEERAKGNILERFSAQQFPDLHSELNLSSLELGDSALYFCASSDQDTDYGYTFGSGTRLTVV.

V usage is TRBV20-1 and J usage is TRBJ1-5, with D perhaps matching TRBD1 (5 bases). V lost 3 bases to trimming and J lost 13 bases, with 13 bases between them. Per germline, CDR1 DFQATT and CDR2 SNEGSKA (reference sequence). The CDR3 runs 11 residues. CDR3 nucleotides: TGCAGTGCTAGGGCGGGACTTAAGCAGCATTTT. Translated, it gives CSARAGLKQHF.

The J gene is TRBJ2-7, the V gene TRBV28, with a weak D call TRBD1 (5 bases). The V gene lost 3 bases and the J gene lost 1 base, with 10 bases spanning the gap. CDR3 size: 14 residues. Germline lookup yields CDR1 MDHEN and CDR2 SYDVKM. The CDR3 reads CASSFAGNSYEQYF. The DNA of the CDR3 is TGTGCCAGCAGTTTCGCAGGGAATTCCTACGAGCAGTACTTC.

This chain joins TRBV4-2 and TRBJ1-1, with D unresolved. The length of the CDR3 is 15 residues. V gave up 2 bases and J gave up 0 bases, with 10 bases separating them. Looked up from germline, CDR1 is LGHNA and CDR2 is YNFKEQ. The CDR3 region has the DNA TGTGCCAGCAGCCAAACCGATGGGGTGAACACTGAAGCTTTCTTT. Its translation: CASSQTDGVNTEAFF.

The V gene is TRBV15, the J gene TRBJ1-5; D gene uncertain. Trimming removed 0 bases from V and 0 bases from J, with 6 bases in between. Looked up from germline, CDR1 is LNHNV and CDR2 is YYDKDF (reference sequence). The CDR3 extends over 15 amino acids. CDR3 DNA sequence: TGTGCCACCAGCAGAGAGAGGTATAGCAATCAGCCCCAGCATTTT. The encoded protein is CATSRERYSNQPQHF.

The chain joins TRBV6-5 to TRBJ1-3; no firm D call. V lost 0 bases, J lost 0 bases, and 6 bases lay in between. Germline values: CDR1 MNHEY, CDR2 SVGAGI. The CDR3 spans 15 residues. Here the CDR3 DNA reads TGTGCCAGCAGTTACTCGTCAGGCTCTGGAAACACCATATATTTT. It specifies CASSYSSGSGNTIYF.

The V and J genes are TRBV30 and TRBJ1-1; D not certain. Trimming left V 1 base short and J 1 base short, with 7 bases between. This CDR3 is built from 13 residues. Germline CDR1 is GTSNPN and CDR2 is SVGIG (reference sequence). The CDR3 DNA is TGTGCCTGGAGTGGGACTTGGAACACTGAAGCTTTCTTT. This codes for CAWSGTWNTEAFF.

The chain has TRBV6-6 and TRBJ1-4; possible D gene TRBD1, 5 bases. Germline loops: CDR1 MNHNY, CDR2 SVGAGI (reference sequence). The CDR3 consists of 14 residues. The V and J ends lost 6 bases and 5 bases respectively, with 13 bases between them. The chain's CDR3 is CASSLRVENEKLFF. The CDR3 DNA reads TGTGCCAGCAGCCTCAGGGTGGAGAATGAAAAACTGTTTTTT.

This chain joins TRBV7-9 and TRBJ1-1; 9 nucleotides match TRBD1. This CDR3 is 15 amino acids long. V trimming: 6 bases; J trimming: 4 bases; junction bases outside the gene matches: 9. From germline, CDR1 is SEHNR and CDR2 FQNEAQ (reference sequence). The chain's CDR3 is CASRATGTGSTEAFF. CDR3 nucleotides: TGTGCCAGCAGAGCAACCGGGACAGGGAGCACTGAAGCTTTCTTT.

In this sample, this clone turned up once. The rearrangement joins TRBV30 to TRBJ1-1, with D unclear. CDR1 and CDR2 (germline): GTSNPN, SVGIG (reference sequence). Trimming left V 0 bases short and J 2 bases short, with 4 bases between. The CDR3 covers 12 residues. The CDR3 nucleotides are TGTGCCTGGAGTGTACCTAACACTGAAGCTTTCTTT. Its protein is CAWSVPNTEAFF.

The genes are TRBV19 and TRBJ2-3, with D perhaps TRBD1 (5 bases). There are 13 residues in the CDR3. Per the germline V gene, CDR1 is LNHDA and CDR2 is SQIVND (reference sequence). Trimming stripped 4 bases from V and 4 bases from J, with 9 bases between. CDR3 residues: CASSKQDADTQYF. The CDR3 coding sequence is TGTGCCAGTAGTAAACAGGACGCAGATACGCAGTATTTT.

The V and J genes are TRBV7-9 and TRBJ2-7, with D perhaps matching TRBD1 (5 bases). The CDR3 length is 14 residues. V gave up 1 base and J gave up 5 bases, with 12 bases separating them. CDR1 is SEHNR, CDR2 FQNEAQ, per germline (reference sequence). The chain's CDR3 is CASSLGGAFDEQYF. The DNA for the CDR3 is TGTGCCAGCAGCTTAGGGGGCGCGTTCGACGAGCAGTACTTC.

V is TRBV4-1 and J is TRBJ2-7; 14 bases are shared with TRBD2. V trimming: 3 bases; J trimming: 4 bases; junction bases outside the gene matches: 8. This CDR3 is 17 amino acids long. Germline V CDR1 and CDR2: MGHRA, YSYEKL. DNA of the CDR3: TGCGCCAGCAGCCATCATGGACTAGCGGGGGGCCCTTACGAGCAGTACTTC. This translates into CASSHHGLAGGPYEQYF.

The gene calls are TRBV6-4 and TRBJ2-2; possibly TRBD1 for D (6 bases). The germline V gene encodes CDR1 MRHNA and CDR2 SNTAGT. The CDR3 is 14 residues long. V was cut by 0 bases and J by 4 bases, with 6 bases left in between. The DNA for the CDR3 is TGTGCCAGCAGTGACTCAGGGGGCACCGGGGAGCTGTTTTTT. Translation: CASSDSGGTGELFF.

The V and J genes are TRBV19 and TRBJ2-7; a weak D match, TRBD2 (6 bases). This CDR3 contains 15 residues. The ends were cut back, 4 bases at V and 0 bases at J, with 13 bases in the middle. CDR1 LNHDA and CDR2 SQIVND come from the germline V gene (reference sequence). The DNA for the CDR3 is TGTGCCAGTAGTAGGGTCGGGGGAGGCTCCTACGAGCAGTACTTC. It encodes CASSRVGGGSYEQYF.

The CDR3 DNA is TGTGCCTGGAGTGTAAGTTCGGGGCAGGGCTACGAGCAGTACTTC. It yields the protein CAWSVSSGQGYEQYF. This chain uses TRBV30 with TRBJ2-7; D is possibly TRBD1 or TRBD2 (5 bases each). Deletions cut 0 bases from V and 3 bases from J, with 15 bases between. The CDR3 extends over 15 amino acids. From germline, CDR1 is GTSNPN and CDR2 SVGIG (reference sequence).

This chain connects TRBV5-6 to TRBJ2-5, with 10 bases matching TRBD1. The junction had 7 bases not matched to a gene; V was cut back by 4 bases and J by 4 bases. Germline V gives CDR1 SGHDT, CDR2 YYEEEE. The CDR3 extends over 15 amino acids. The CDR3 loop is CASSPTGGALETQYF. The CDR3 bases are TGTGCCAGCAGCCCGACAGGGGGCGCGTTAGAGACCCAGTACTTC.

This clone has only a few counts. One end of the junction fails to match germline, which may point to a read error. This rearrangement joins TRBV7-7 to TRBJ1-6, with D hard to call. CDR1 and CDR2 from the germline V gene are SSHAT and FNYEAQ (reference sequence). The CDR3 is made up of 13 amino acids. The CDR3 loop reads CASSLTENSPLHF. The CDR3 DNA is TGTGCTAGCAGCTTAACCGAGAATTCACCCCTCCACTTT.

This chain joins TRBV25-1 and TRBJ1-2, with no clear D. The CDR3 runs 12 residues. Germline CDR1 and CDR2: MGHDK and SYGVNS. The V end lost 6 bases, the J end lost 5 bases, and 10 bases lay between the germline ends. The CDR3 reads CASSSLGYGYTF. CDR3 coding DNA: TGTGCCAGCAGCTCCCTGGGATATGGCTACACCTTC.

This rearrangement joins TRBV9 to TRBJ1-1; D uncertain. The germline CDR1 and CDR2 sequences are SGDLS and YYNGEE. The CDR3 consists of 13 residues. Trimming took off 2 bases at V and 2 bases at J, with 7 bases between the two ends. CDR3 in DNA: TGTGCCAGCAGCGTTGGGTCCAACACTGAAGCTTTCTTT. This encodes CASSVGSNTEAFF.